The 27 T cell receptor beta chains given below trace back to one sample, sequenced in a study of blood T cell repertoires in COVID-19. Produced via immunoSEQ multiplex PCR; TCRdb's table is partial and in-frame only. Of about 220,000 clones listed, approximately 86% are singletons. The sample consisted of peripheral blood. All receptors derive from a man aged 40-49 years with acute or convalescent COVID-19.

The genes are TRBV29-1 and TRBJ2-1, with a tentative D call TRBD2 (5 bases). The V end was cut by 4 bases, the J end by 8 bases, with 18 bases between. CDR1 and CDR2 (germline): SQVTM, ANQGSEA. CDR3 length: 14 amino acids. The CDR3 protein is CSVVEWAAGHEQFF. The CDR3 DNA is TGCAGCGTTGTCGAGTGGGCCGCGGGTCATGAGCAGTTCTTC.

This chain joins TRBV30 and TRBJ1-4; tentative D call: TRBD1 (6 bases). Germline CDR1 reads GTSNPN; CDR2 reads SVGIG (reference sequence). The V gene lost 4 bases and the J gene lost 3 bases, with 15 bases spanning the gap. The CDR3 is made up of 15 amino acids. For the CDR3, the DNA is TGTGCCTGGACCGTTTCCGGGACACCTAATGAAAAACTGTTTTTT. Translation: CAWTVSGTPNEKLFF.

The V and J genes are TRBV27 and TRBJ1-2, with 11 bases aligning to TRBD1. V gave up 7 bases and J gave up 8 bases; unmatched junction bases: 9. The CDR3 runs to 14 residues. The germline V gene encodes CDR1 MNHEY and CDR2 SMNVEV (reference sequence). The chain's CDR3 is CASKIGQGAGGYTF. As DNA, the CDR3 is TGTGCCAGCAAAATTGGACAGGGGGCTGGAGGCTACACCTTC.

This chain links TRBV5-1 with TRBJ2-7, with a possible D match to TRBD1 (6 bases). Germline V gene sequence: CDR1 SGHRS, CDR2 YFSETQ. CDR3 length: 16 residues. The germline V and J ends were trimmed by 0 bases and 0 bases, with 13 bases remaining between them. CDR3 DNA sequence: TGCGCCAGCAGCTTGGTAGGCCAGGGGACCTCCTACGAGCAGTACTTC. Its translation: CASSLVGQGTSYEQYF.

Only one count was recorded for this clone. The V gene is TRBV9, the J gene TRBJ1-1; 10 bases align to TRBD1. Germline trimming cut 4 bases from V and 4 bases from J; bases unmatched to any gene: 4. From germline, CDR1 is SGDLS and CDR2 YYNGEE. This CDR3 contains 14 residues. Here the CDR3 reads CASSSWTGGTEAFF. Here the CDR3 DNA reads TGTGCCAGCAGCAGCTGGACAGGGGGCACTGAAGCTTTCTTT.

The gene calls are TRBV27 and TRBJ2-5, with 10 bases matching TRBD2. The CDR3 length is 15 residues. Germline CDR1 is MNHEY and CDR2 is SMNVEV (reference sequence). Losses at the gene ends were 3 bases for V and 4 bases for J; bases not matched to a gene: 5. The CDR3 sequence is CASSFWTSGGETQYF. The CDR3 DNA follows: TGTGCCAGCAGTTTCTGGACTAGCGGAGGAGAGACCCAGTACTTC.

CDR3 coding DNA: TGTGCCTGGAGTGTTATCAGGACAGGGAACTATGGCTACACCTTC. It specifies CAWSVIRTGNYGYTF. The V call is TRBV30, the J call TRBJ1-2; TRBD1 matches 8 bases. The CDR3 totals 15 residues. V trimming: 0 bases; J trimming: 2 bases; junction bases outside the gene matches: 5. In germline, CDR1 is GTSNPN, CDR2 SVGIG (reference sequence).

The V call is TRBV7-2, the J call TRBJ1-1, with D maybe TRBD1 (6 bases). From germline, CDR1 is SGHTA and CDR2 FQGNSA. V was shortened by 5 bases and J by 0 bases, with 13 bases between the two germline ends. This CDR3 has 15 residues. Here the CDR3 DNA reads TGTGCCAGCAGCCCGGACAGATACATGAACACTGAAGCTTTCTTT. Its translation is CASSPDRYMNTEAFF.

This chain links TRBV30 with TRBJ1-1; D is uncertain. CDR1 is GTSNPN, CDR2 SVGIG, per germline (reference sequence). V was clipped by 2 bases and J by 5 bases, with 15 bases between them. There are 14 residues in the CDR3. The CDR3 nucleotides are TGTGCCTGGAGTCCCTTACAAACCCGAACTGAAGCTTTCTTT. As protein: CAWSPLQTRTEAFF. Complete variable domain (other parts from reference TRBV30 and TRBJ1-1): SQTIHQWPATLVQPVGSPLSLECTVEGTSNPNLYWYRQAAGRGLQLLFYSVGIGQISSEVPQNLSASRPQDRQFILSSKKLLLSDSGFYLCAWSPLQTRTEAFFGQGTRLTVV.

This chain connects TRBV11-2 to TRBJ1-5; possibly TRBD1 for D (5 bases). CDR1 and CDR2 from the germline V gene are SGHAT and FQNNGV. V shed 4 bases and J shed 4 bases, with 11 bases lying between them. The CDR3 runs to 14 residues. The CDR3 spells CASSSAGLNQPQHF. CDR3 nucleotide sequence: TGTGCCAGCAGCTCAGCAGGGTTAAATCAGCCCCAGCATTTT.

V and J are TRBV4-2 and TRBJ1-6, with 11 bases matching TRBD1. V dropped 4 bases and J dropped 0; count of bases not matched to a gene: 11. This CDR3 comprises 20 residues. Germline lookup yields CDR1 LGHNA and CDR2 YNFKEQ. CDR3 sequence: CASSLLRGQGADSYNSPLHF. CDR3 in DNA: TGTGCCAGCAGCCTTCTACGCGGACAGGGGGCAGACTCCTATAATTCACCCCTCCACTTT.

The CDR3 here is CASSLVGDKGQETQYF. The CDR3 coding sequence is TGCGCCAGCAGCTTAGTTGGGGACAAGGGACAAGAGACCCAGTACTTC. The chain combines TRBV5-1 with TRBJ2-5; tentative D call: TRBD1 (6 bases). CDR3 length: 16 residues. Germline V gene sequence: CDR1 SGHRS, CDR2 YFSETQ. The V end was cut by 2 bases, the J end by 2 bases, with 16 bases between. Full variable domain (rest looked up from reference TRBV5-1 and TRBJ2-5): KAGVTQTPRYLIKTRGQQVTLSCSPISGHRSVSWYQQTPGQGLQFLFEYFSETQRNKGNFPGRFSGRQFSNSRSEMNVSTLELGDSALYLCASSLVGDKGQETQYFGPGTRLLVL.

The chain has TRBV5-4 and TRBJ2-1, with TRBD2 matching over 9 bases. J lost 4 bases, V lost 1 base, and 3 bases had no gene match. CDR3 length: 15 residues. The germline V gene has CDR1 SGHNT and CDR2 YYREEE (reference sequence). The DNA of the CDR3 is TGTGCCAGCAGCTTGCCTAGCGGGGTATACAATGAGCAGTTCTTC. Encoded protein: CASSLPSGVYNEQFF. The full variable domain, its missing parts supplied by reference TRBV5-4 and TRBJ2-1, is ETGVTQSPTHLIKTRGQQVTLRCSSQSGHNTVSWYQQALGQGPQFIFQYYREEENGRGNFPPRFSGLQFPNYSSELNVNALELDDSALYLCASSLPSGVYNEQFFGPGTRLTVL.

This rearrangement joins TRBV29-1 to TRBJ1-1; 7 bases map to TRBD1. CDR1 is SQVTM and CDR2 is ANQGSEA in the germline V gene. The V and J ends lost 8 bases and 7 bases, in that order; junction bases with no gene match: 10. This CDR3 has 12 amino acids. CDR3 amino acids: CSIQGQTIEAFF. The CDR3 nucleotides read TGCAGCATCCAGGGACAGACCATTGAAGCTTTCTTT.

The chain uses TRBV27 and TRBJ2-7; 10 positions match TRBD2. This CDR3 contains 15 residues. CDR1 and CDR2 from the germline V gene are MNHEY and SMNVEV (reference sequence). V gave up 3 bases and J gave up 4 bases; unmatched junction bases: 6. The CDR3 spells CASSFLAGARYEQYF. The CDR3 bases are TGTGCCAGCAGTTTCCTAGCGGGGGCTCGGTACGAGCAGTACTTC.

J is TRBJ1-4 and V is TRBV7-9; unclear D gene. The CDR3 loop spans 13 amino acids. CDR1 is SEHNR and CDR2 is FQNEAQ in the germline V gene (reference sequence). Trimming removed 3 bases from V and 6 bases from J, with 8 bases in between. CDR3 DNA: TGTGCCAGCAGCTTCCCTCCGGATGAAAAACTGTTTTTT. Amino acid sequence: CASSFPPDEKLFF.

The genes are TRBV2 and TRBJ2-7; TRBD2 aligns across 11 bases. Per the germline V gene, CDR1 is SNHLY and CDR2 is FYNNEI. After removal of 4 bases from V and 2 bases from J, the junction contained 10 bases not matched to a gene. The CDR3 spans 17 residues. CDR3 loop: CASSVKTGTSGPYEQYF. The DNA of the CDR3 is TGTGCCAGCAGTGTTAAGACCGGGACTAGCGGTCCCTACGAGCAGTACTTC.

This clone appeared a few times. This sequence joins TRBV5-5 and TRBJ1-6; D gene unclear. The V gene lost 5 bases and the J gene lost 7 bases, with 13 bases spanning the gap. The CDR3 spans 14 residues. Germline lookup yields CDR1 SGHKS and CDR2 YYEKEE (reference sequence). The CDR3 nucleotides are TGTGCCAGCAGTCCCTGGGAGGACAATTCACCCCTCCACTTT. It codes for CASSPWEDNSPLHF. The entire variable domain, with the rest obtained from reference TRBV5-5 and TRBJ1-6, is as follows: DAGVTQSPTHLIKTRGQQVTLRCSPISGHKSVSWYQQVLGQGPQFIFQYYEKEERGRGNFPDRFSARQFPNYSSELNVNALLLGDSALYLCASSPWEDNSPLHFGNGTRLTVT.

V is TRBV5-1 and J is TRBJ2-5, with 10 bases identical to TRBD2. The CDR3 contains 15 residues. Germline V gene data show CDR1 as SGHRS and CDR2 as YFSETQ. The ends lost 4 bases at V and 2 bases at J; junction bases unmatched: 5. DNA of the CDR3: TGCGCCAGCAGCCCTGGGACTAGCGCGCAAGAGACCCAGTACTTC. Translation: CASSPGTSAQETQYF.

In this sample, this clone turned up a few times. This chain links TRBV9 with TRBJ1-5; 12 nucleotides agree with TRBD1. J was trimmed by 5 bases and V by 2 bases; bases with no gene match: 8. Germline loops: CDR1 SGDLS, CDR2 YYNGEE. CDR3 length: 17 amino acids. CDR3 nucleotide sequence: TGTGCCAGCAGCGTGGATGCCGGGACAGGGGGCTATCAGCCCCAGCATTTT. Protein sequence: CASSVDAGTGGYQPQHF.

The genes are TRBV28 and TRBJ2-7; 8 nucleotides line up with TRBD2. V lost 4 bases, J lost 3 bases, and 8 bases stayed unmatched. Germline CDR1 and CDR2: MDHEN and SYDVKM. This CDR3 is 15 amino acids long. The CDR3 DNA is TGTGCCAGCAGTTCGACCGGGACTAGTATCTACGAGCAGTACTTC. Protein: CASSSTGTSIYEQYF.

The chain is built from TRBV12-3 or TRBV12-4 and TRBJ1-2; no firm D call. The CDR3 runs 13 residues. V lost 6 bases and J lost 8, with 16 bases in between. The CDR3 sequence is CASSMTGVGGYTF. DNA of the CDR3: TGTGCCAGCAGCATGACCGGAGTTGGCGGCTACACCTTC.

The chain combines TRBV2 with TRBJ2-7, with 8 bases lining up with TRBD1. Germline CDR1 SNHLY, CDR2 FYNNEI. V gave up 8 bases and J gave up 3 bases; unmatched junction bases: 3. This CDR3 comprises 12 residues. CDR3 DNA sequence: TGTGCCAGCTTGGGGACAGGCTACGAGCAGTACTTC. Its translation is CASLGTGYEQYF.

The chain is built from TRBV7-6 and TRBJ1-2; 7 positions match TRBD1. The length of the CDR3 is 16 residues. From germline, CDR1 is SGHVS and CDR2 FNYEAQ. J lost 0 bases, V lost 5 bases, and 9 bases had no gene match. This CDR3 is CASSLGTARTNYGYTF. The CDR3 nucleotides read TGTGCCAGCAGCCTCGGGACAGCCCGGACTAACTATGGCTACACCTTC.

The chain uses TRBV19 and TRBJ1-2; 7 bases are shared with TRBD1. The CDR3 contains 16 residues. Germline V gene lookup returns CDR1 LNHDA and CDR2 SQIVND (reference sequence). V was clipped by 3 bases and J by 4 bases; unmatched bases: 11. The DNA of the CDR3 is TGTGCCAGTAGTATCCCGCCGGGACAGCCAGTCTATGGCTACACCTTC. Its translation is CASSIPPGQPVYGYTF.

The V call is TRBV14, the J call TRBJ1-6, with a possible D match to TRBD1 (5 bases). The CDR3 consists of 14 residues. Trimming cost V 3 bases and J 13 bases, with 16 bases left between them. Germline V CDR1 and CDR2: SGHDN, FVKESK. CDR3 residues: CASSQVRGTSPLHF. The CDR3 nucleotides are TGTGCCAGCAGCCAGGTGAGAGGGACTAGCCCCCTCCACTTT.

CDR3 coding DNA: TGTGCCAGCAGCTTAGACAGCCCTAATTCACCCCTCCACTTT. It translates to CASSLDSPNSPLHF. The chain has TRBV7-6 and TRBJ1-6; no clear D. This CDR3 has 14 residues. V gave up 1 base and J gave up 6 bases, with 7 bases separating them. Per germline, CDR1 SGHVS and CDR2 FNYEAQ.